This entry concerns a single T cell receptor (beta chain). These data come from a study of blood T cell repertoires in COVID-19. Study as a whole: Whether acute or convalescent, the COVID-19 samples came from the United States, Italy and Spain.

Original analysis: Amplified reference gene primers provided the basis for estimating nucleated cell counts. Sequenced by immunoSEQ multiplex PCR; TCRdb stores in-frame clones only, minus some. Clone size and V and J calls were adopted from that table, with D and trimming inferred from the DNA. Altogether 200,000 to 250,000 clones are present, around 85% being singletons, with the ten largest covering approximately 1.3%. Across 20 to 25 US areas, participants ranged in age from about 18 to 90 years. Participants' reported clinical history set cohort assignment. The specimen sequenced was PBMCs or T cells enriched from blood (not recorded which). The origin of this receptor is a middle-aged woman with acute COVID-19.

The CDR3 DNA is TGTGCCAGCAGTGAAGGGACAGTGGGTGGGGCCAACGTCCTGACTTTC. Its translation: CASSEGTVGGANVLTF. The J gene is TRBJ2-6, the V gene TRBV6-1; tentative D call: TRBD1 (6 bases). V was trimmed by 1 base and J by 3 bases, leaving 10 bases between them. CDR1 and CDR2 (germline): MNHNS, SASEGT. CDR3 length equals 16 residues.